These 28 T cell receptor beta chains originate from one sample sequenced in a study of lymphopenia after photon versus proton radiotherapy. Generated by immunoSEQ multiplex PCR, the TCRdb table keeps only in-frame clones and is missing some. The repertoire consists of 43,000 or so clones, with 65% to 90% occurring once and the leading ten covering 2% to 2.5%. The specimen was peripheral blood, collected from a patient treated with photon-based radiotherapy. These receptors were obtained from a man in his forties or fifties with gastric cancer.

The chain links TRBV6-4 to TRBJ2-3; 8 nucleotides align to TRBD2. CDR1 MRHNA and CDR2 SNTAGT come from the germline V gene. The CDR3 loop spans 14 amino acids. V trimming: 7 bases; J trimming: 0 bases; junction bases outside the gene matches: 3. The CDR3 region is CASTGTSSTDTQYF. The CDR3 DNA sequence: TGTGCCAGCACCGGGACTAGTAGCACAGATACGCAGTATTTT.

The chain is built from TRBV5-1 and TRBJ1-5; 7 nucleotides align to TRBD1. Germline lookup yields CDR1 SGHRS and CDR2 YFSETQ. CDR3 length: 14 amino acids. V lost 4 bases, J lost 1 base, and 2 bases stayed unmatched. The CDR3 region has the DNA TGCGCCAGCAGCGAGACAGGGAGCAATCAGCCCCAGCATTTT. Its protein product is CASSETGSNQPQHF.

For the CDR3, the DNA is TGTGCCAGCAGTTCCCCGACCGGGGAGCTGTTTTTT. This codes for CASSSPTGELFF. The V and J genes are TRBV28 and TRBJ2-2; D call uncertain. The V and J ends lost 4 bases and 5 bases respectively, with 5 bases between them. Germline V gene sequence: CDR1 MDHEN, CDR2 SYDVKM. CDR3 size: 12 residues. Supplemented by reference TRBV28 and TRBJ2-2, the full variable domain reads DVKVTQSSRYLVKRTGEKVFLECVQDMDHENMFWYRQDPGLGLRLIYFSYDVKMKEKGDIPEGYSVSREKKERFSLILESASTNQTSMYLCASSSPTGELFFGEGSRLTVL.

The J gene is TRBJ2-3, the V gene TRBV7-2; D gene ambiguous. Germline V CDR1 and CDR2: SGHTA, FQGNSA. This CDR3 is built from 14 residues. Between the trimmed V and J ends, which lost 0 bases and 1 base, there was a span of 5 bases. The CDR3 spells CASSLAQGTDTQYF. The CDR3 nucleotides are TGTGCCAGCAGCTTAGCTCAGGGCACAGATACGCAGTATTTT.

This clone came up once. The chain combines TRBV2 with TRBJ1-3; 12 nucleotides line up with TRBD1. The germline V gene encodes CDR1 SNHLY and CDR2 FYNNEI. This CDR3 contains 13 residues. V shed 11 bases and J 10 bases; nucleotides not matched to a gene: 9. This CDR3 reads CALRGQGAGTIYF. CDR3 sequence (DNA): TGTGCCCTCAGGGGACAGGGGGCAGGAACCATATATTTT.

The chain joins TRBV19 to TRBJ2-6; 7 bases line up with TRBD1. This CDR3 is built from 19 residues. Germline V gene lookup returns CDR1 LNHDA and CDR2 SQIVND (reference sequence). Trimming removed 7 bases from V and 0 bases from J; junction bases left unmatched: 15. CDR3 region: CASTDGTLGGLSGANVLTF. CDR3 in DNA: TGTGCCAGTACCGATGGGACCTTAGGGGGCCTCTCTGGGGCCAACGTCCTGACTTTC.

The V and J genes are TRBV4-2 and TRBJ1-2, with 8 bases identical to TRBD1. Germline CDR1 is LGHNA and CDR2 is YNFKEQ. This CDR3 contains 15 residues. With V trimmed by 4 bases and J by 4 bases, 8 bases remained unmatched. CDR3 sequence reads: CASSPRDRRFYGYTF. CDR3 nucleotides: TGTGCCAGCAGCCCTAGGGACAGGAGATTCTATGGCTACACCTTC.

This chain links TRBV5-6 with TRBJ1-2; a possible D gene is TRBD1 (5 bases). V was shortened by 4 bases and J by 3 bases, with 16 bases between the two germline ends. Germline CDR1 reads SGHDT; CDR2 reads YYEEEE. The CDR3 is made up of 15 amino acids. For the CDR3, the DNA is TGTGCCAGCAGCACGGGACGGTGGGACTACTATGGCTACACCTTC. It is translated as CASSTGRWDYYGYTF.

The rearrangement uses TRBV5-6 and TRBJ2-5; perhaps TRBD1 as D (6 bases). V was clipped by 2 bases and J by 5 bases, with 10 bases between them. Germline V CDR1 and CDR2: SGHDT, YYEEEE. The CDR3 contains 13 residues. CDR3 residues: CASSFGGPETQYF. DNA of the CDR3: TGTGCCAGCAGCTTTGGGGGCCCGGAGACCCAGTACTTC.

The chain employs TRBV30 and TRBJ2-7; D is perhaps TRBD2 (6 bases). Germline V CDR1 and CDR2: GTSNPN, SVGIG (reference sequence). The CDR3 runs 12 residues. With 5 bases removed from V and 5 bases from J, the gap between germline ends came to 13 bases. CDR3 sequence reads: CAWGTARHEQYF. As DNA, the CDR3 is TGTGCCTGGGGGACTGCAAGGCACGAGCAGTACTTC.

This clone was seen a few times. The chain joins TRBV18 to TRBJ1-5; D not resolved. The ends were cut back, 2 bases at V and 0 bases at J, with 8 bases in the middle. Per germline, CDR1 KGHSH and CDR2 LQKENI. This CDR3 has 15 residues. CDR3 residues: CASSPWQSSNQPQHF. CDR3 DNA: TGTGCCAGCTCACCATGGCAGAGTAGCAATCAGCCCCAGCATTTT.

This chain joins TRBV9 and TRBJ1-2; unclear D gene. The CDR3 runs to 16 residues. V was pared by 4 bases and J by 4 bases, with 20 bases between. In germline, CDR1 is SGDLS, CDR2 YYNGEE. CDR3 coding DNA: TGTGCCAGCAGCCCCTCCCCCGAACCCGCGGGCTATGGCTACACCTTC. This encodes CASSPSPEPAGYGYTF.

CDR3 region: CASSLSGSTEAFF. CDR3 sequence (DNA): TGTGCCAGCAGCTTATCCGGGAGCACTGAAGCTTTCTTT. The chain recombines TRBV7-3 with TRBJ1-1; no firm D call. Trimming removed 2 bases at V and 4 bases at J, with 8 bases between. In germline, CDR1 is SGHTA, CDR2 FQGTGA. The CDR3 sequence is 13 residues long. The full variable domain, completed using reference TRBV7-3 and TRBJ1-1, is GAGVSQTPSNKVTEKGKYVELRCDPISGHTALYWYRQSLGQGPEFLIYFQGTGAADDSGLPNDRFFAVRPEGSVSTLKIQRTERGDSAVYLCASSLSGSTEAFFGQGTRLTVV.

CDR3 amino acids: CASSYSLYTEAFF. The CDR3 DNA sequence: TGTGCCAGCAGTTACTCCCTATACACTGAAGCTTTCTTT. The chain employs TRBV6-5 and TRBJ1-1; the D is unclear. V was clipped by 0 bases and J by 3 bases, with 5 bases between them. CDR1 is MNHEY, CDR2 SVGAGI, per germline. CDR3 size: 13 residues.

The CDR3 spells CASSRGLQETQYF. The CDR3 nucleotides are TGTGCCAGCAGCCGGGGACTCCAAGAGACCCAGTACTTC. The chain employs TRBV7-9 and TRBJ2-5; a weak D match, TRBD2 (6 bases). Germline CDR1 and CDR2: SEHNR and FQNEAQ (reference sequence). The CDR3 totals 13 residues. Trimming removed 5 bases from V and 1 base from J, with 8 bases in between.

This rearrangement joins TRBV6-5 to TRBJ1-4, with D uncertain. The CDR3 has 14 residues. The V gene's germline CDR1 is MNHEY and CDR2 SVGAGI. Trimming pared 0 bases from V and 8 bases from J, leaving 10 bases between. The CDR3 is CASSYSAVREKLFF. The CDR3 nucleotides read TGTGCCAGCAGTTACTCGGCGGTGCGGGAAAAACTGTTTTTT.

The chain links TRBV9 to TRBJ1-2, with D maybe TRBD1 (5 bases). Looked up from germline, CDR1 is SGDLS and CDR2 is YYNGEE. The CDR3 length is 15 residues. The V end was cut by 4 bases, the J end by 5 bases, with 18 bases between. The CDR3 region has the DNA TGTGCCAGCAGCCCCCGAAAGACAGCCTTTTATGGCTACACCTTC. Translating it yields CASSPRKTAFYGYTF.

The chain couples TRBV4-3 to TRBJ1-1; D ambiguous. Trimming pared 5 bases from V and 0 bases from J, leaving 16 bases between. The CDR3 covers 16 residues. CDR1 is LGHNA and CDR2 is YSLEER in the germline V gene. The CDR3 coding sequence is TGCGCCAGCAGCTCTTCTCGGGGTTACATGAACACTGAAGCTTTCTTT. Protein sequence: CASSSSRGYMNTEAFF.

This clone was detected a few times. This sequence joins TRBV7-2 and TRBJ1-1; D is ambiguous. The CDR3 is 13 amino acids. Trimming took off 3 bases at V and 3 bases at J, with 8 bases between the two ends. Germline values: CDR1 SGHTA, CDR2 FQGNSA. The CDR3, as DNA: TGTGCCAGCAGCTTCAGCAGAGACACTGAAGCTTTCTTT. Translation gives CASSFSRDTEAFF. The full variable domain, rest sourced from reference TRBV7-2 and TRBJ1-1, is GAGVSQSPSNKVTEKGKDVELRCDPISGHTALYWYRQSLGQGLEFLIYFQGNSAPDKSGLPSDRFSAERTGGSVSTLTIQRTQQEDSAVYLCASSFSRDTEAFFGQGTRLTVV.

V gene TRBV6-5 combines with J gene TRBJ2-2; D remains unclear. From germline, CDR1 is MNHEY and CDR2 SVGAGI. The CDR3 is 12 residues long. Trimming cost V 4 bases and J 5 bases, with 5 bases left between them. The CDR3 DNA sequence: TGTGCCAGCAGTTCTAAAACCGGGGAGCTGTTTTTT. This encodes CASSSKTGELFF.

This clone occurred a few times. The V call is TRBV11-3, the J call TRBJ1-3, with D perhaps matching TRBD1 (5 bases). Germline values: CDR1 SGHNT, CDR2 YENEEA. The ends were cut back, 4 bases at V and 1 base at J, with 8 bases in the middle. This CDR3 has 14 amino acids. In nucleotides, the CDR3 is TGTGCCAGCAGCTCCGGGGGTTCTGGAAACACCATATATTTT. This translates into CASSSGGSGNTIYF. The whole variable domain, filled in from reference TRBV11-3 and TRBJ1-3, reads EAGVVQSPRYKIIEKKQPVAFWCNPISGHNTLYWYLQNLGQGPELLIRYENEEAVDDSQLPKDRFSAERLKGVDSTLKIQPAELGDSAVYLCASSSGGSGNTIYFGEGSWLTVV.

The chain has TRBV19 and TRBJ1-1; D not resolved. Trimming stripped 3 bases from V and 4 bases from J, with 12 bases between. CDR3 length: 14 amino acids. Germline V CDR1 and CDR2: LNHDA, SQIVND (reference sequence). The CDR3 nucleotides read TGTGCCAGTAGTATTTCCAGGCGGACCACTGAAGCTTTCTTT. This gives the protein CASSISRRTTEAFF.

The V gene is TRBV18, the J gene TRBJ1-6, with TRBD1 as a possible D gene (5 bases). The germline V and J ends were trimmed by 5 bases and 7 bases, with 15 bases remaining between them. The CDR3 is made up of 15 amino acids. Germline lookup yields CDR1 KGHSH and CDR2 LQKENI. Here the CDR3 reads CASSTGRSSNSPLHF. The CDR3 bases are TGTGCCAGCTCAACGGGACGGTCTTCAAATTCACCCCTCCACTTT.

This clone was detected only a few times. The gene calls are TRBV7-9 and TRBJ1-1; D not resolved. Looked up from germline, CDR1 is SEHNR and CDR2 is FQNEAQ (reference sequence). This CDR3 spans 15 amino acids. The V and J ends lost 4 bases and 3 bases respectively, with 15 bases between them. The CDR3 DNA follows: TGTGCCAGCAGCTCCGGACTTCTCGGGGACACTGAAGCTTTCTTT. This gives the protein CASSSGLLGDTEAFF.

This chain joins TRBV6-6 and TRBJ2-1; D is unclear. The CDR3 is 15 amino acids. The V gene lost 0 bases and the J gene lost 6 bases, with 12 bases spanning the gap. CDR1 MNHNY and CDR2 SVGAGI come from the germline V gene (reference sequence). CDR3 sequence (DNA): TGTGCCAGCAGTTACTCTGGCTCGGCTCCCAATGAGCAGTTCTTC. Translating gives CASSYSGSAPNEQFF.

The V and J genes are TRBV5-4 and TRBJ2-2, with 8 bases aligning to TRBD2. Per germline, CDR1 SGHNT and CDR2 YYREEE (reference sequence). This CDR3 comprises 15 residues. V lost 4 bases to trimming and J lost 4 bases; unmatched junction nucleotides: 6. CDR3 sequence reads: CASSPGGDFTGELFF. The DNA of the CDR3 is TGTGCCAGCAGCCCGGGGGGGGACTTCACCGGGGAGCTGTTTTTT.

This chain links TRBV27 with TRBJ2-4; 7 bases line up with TRBD2. CDR3 length: 15 residues. V dropped 0 bases and J dropped 6; count of bases not matched to a gene: 5. Germline V CDR1 and CDR2: MNHEY, SMNVEV (reference sequence). CDR3 residues: CASSLSWEGGNIQYF. The CDR3 DNA is TGTGCCAGCAGTTTATCTTGGGAGGGCGGAAACATTCAGTACTTC.

The chain has TRBV6-6 and TRBJ1-2; no clear D. This CDR3 has 13 residues. CDR1 and CDR2 (germline): MNHNY, SVGAGI (reference sequence). Deletions cut 0 bases from V and 8 bases from J, with 10 bases between. This CDR3 reads CASSYSRVEGYTF. The CDR3 DNA reads as TGTGCCAGCAGTTACTCGAGGGTAGAAGGCTACACCTTC.